The rows below give T cell receptor beta chains drawn from one sample of a study of tumor-infiltrating lymphocytes in localized non-small cell lung cancer. Method: immunoSEQ multiplex PCR; TCRdb's copy keeps in-frame clones and lacks some. Of approximately 9,500 clones in the sample, 72% were seen once. The sample comprised lung tumor tissue. The origin of the receptors is a human donor with non-small cell lung cancer. Each CDR3 is given without its conserved first and last residue. Each record gives: CDR3 protein, V gene, J gene.

CDR3 protein: ASSYEGGRANSPLH; V gene: TRBV6-5; J gene: TRBJ1-6
CDR3 protein: ASSPPSGSTYEQY; V gene: TRBV18; J gene: TRBJ2-7
CDR3 protein: ASSERGDHGYT; V gene: TRBV2; J gene: TRBJ1-2
CDR3 protein: AINPTGVQNTGELF; V gene: TRBV10-3; J gene: TRBJ2-2
CDR3 protein: ASSPDRNYGYT; V gene: TRBV5-4; J gene: TRBJ1-2
CDR3 protein: ASSYWLPSGANVLT; V gene: TRBV6-5; J gene: TRBJ2-6
CDR3 protein: ASSPRQGEQPQH; V gene: TRBV7-2; J gene: TRBJ1-5
CDR3 protein: ASRGASGGIEQY; V gene: TRBV6-1; J gene: TRBJ2-7
CDR3 protein: ASSLNTPGSGANVLT; V gene: TRBV5-4; J gene: TRBJ2-6
CDR3 protein: ASSPGQGHNEQF; V gene: TRBV5-4; J gene: TRBJ2-1
CDR3 protein: ASSFRPGTVYNEQF; V gene: TRBV5-1; J gene: TRBJ2-1
CDR3 protein: ASSSTRRGTETQY; V gene: TRBV5-6; J gene: TRBJ2-5
CDR3 protein: ASSLQEGSTDTQY; V gene: TRBV5-1; J gene: TRBJ2-3
CDR3 protein: ASSEWSASSGNTIY; V gene: TRBV10-1; J gene: TRBJ1-3
CDR3 protein: ASSYLGEMEGYT; V gene: TRBV6-5; J gene: TRBJ1-2
CDR3 protein: ASSLPGQGSGNTIY; V gene: TRBV5-1; J gene: TRBJ1-3
CDR3 protein: ASSLIGRGDEKLF; V gene: TRBV5-6; J gene: TRBJ1-4
CDR3 protein: ASSLGINPQGTGEAF; V gene: TRBV5-4; J gene: TRBJ1-1
CDR3 protein: ASSLTDENTEAF; V gene: TRBV7-9; J gene: TRBJ1-1
CDR3 protein: ASSLGWDTEAF; V gene: TRBV5-1; J gene: TRBJ1-1
CDR3 protein: ASSYLGQGRYT; V gene: TRBV6-5; J gene: TRBJ1-2
CDR3 protein: ASSEAAGGRSSYNEQF; V gene: TRBV2; J gene: TRBJ2-1
CDR3 protein: ASSSGQGYGYT; V gene: TRBV28; J gene: TRBJ1-2
CDR3 protein: ASSPGQGALQPQH; V gene: TRBV7-8; J gene: TRBJ1-5
CDR3 protein: ASSIDGGGFGTEAF; V gene: TRBV7-9; J gene: TRBJ1-1
CDR3 protein: AWLPRDRAWEQY; V gene: TRBV30; J gene: TRBJ2-7
CDR3 protein: ASSQDKGGVVNTEAF; V gene: TRBV4-1; J gene: TRBJ1-1
CDR3 protein: ASSLHRGSAGELF; V gene: TRBV4-1; J gene: TRBJ2-2
CDR3 protein: ASSTGWTEGANVLT; V gene: TRBV19; J gene: TRBJ2-6
CDR3 protein: ASGLGWEGYT; V gene: TRBV12-5; J gene: TRBJ1-2
CDR3 protein: ASSPGPEGDGEKLF; V gene: TRBV18; J gene: TRBJ1-4
CDR3 protein: ASSPDRAQPQH; V gene: TRBV16; J gene: TRBJ1-5
CDR3 protein: ASSLFPASGYT; V gene: TRBV7-9; J gene: TRBJ1-2
CDR3 protein: AWSALTSGGGETQY; V gene: TRBV30; J gene: TRBJ2-5
CDR3 protein: AWSTRGGYGYT; V gene: TRBV30; J gene: TRBJ1-2
CDR3 protein: ASSLGQRAEAF; V gene: TRBV7-9; J gene: TRBJ1-1
CDR3 protein: ASSYSWDRGNYEQY; V gene: TRBV6-5; J gene: TRBJ2-7
CDR3 protein: AWSVLSGTSTDTQY; V gene: TRBV30; J gene: TRBJ2-3
CDR3 protein: ASSLNPDGAYEQY; V gene: TRBV7-2; J gene: TRBJ2-7
CDR3 protein: SVVGHRSNTEAF; V gene: TRBV29-1; J gene: TRBJ1-1
CDR3 protein: ASSLARKGRSTEAF; V gene: TRBV7-8; J gene: TRBJ1-1